This entry lists 30 T cell receptor beta chains sequenced from one sample in a study of blood T cell repertoires in COVID-19. Sequenced by immunoSEQ multiplex PCR; TCRdb stores in-frame clones only, minus some. The sample lists about 270,000 clones, 75% to 90% seen once, with about 4% in the top ten. Source material: PBMCs or T cells enriched from blood (not recorded which). All receptors come from a woman aged 25 to 45 with acute COVID-19.

The chain carries TRBV11-2 and TRBJ1-6, with D possibly TRBD1 on 5 matching bases. The CDR3 is 15 amino acids. The ends were cut back, 2 bases at V and 6 bases at J, with 11 bases in the middle. In germline, CDR1 is SGHAT, CDR2 FQNNGV. The CDR3 DNA follows: TGTGCCAGCAGCTTATTTCGGCAGGGTAATTCACCCCTCCACTTT. Translation: CASSLFRQGNSPLHF.

The DNA for the CDR3 is TGTGCCTCATCTAGCGGGAGATCGGGCCATGAGCAGTTCTTC. The encoded protein is CASSSGRSGHEQFF. The chain couples TRBV6-5 to TRBJ2-1; 10 bases agree with TRBD2. This CDR3 spans 14 amino acids. Per germline, CDR1 MNHEY and CDR2 SVGAGI. J gave up 8 bases and V 11 bases, and 12 bases lay outside the gene matches.

J is TRBJ1-3 and V is TRBV5-5; D gene ambiguous. Trimming pared 0 bases from V and 0 bases from J, leaving 7 bases between. This CDR3 is built from 15 residues. The germline gives CDR1 SGHKS, CDR2 YYEKEE (reference sequence). The CDR3 loop is CASSLGSDSGNTIYF. CDR3 DNA sequence: TGTGCCAGCAGCTTGGGGTCAGACTCTGGAAACACCATATATTTT. Using reference TRBV5-5 and TRBJ1-3 for the parts outside the CDR3, the full variable domain is DAGVTQSPTHLIKTRGQQVTLRCSPISGHKSVSWYQQVLGQGPQFIFQYYEKEERGRGNFPDRFSARQFPNYSSELNVNALLLGDSALYLCASSLGSDSGNTIYFGEGSWLTVV.

The V gene is TRBV6-5, the J gene TRBJ2-1; a weak D match, TRBD2 (6 bases). The length of the CDR3 is 13 residues. Germline V lookup: CDR1 MNHEY, CDR2 SVGAGI. With 8 bases removed from V and 5 bases from J, the gap between germline ends came to 13 bases. The CDR3 bases are TGTGCCAGCTCACCCTGGGGGGACAATGAGCAGTTCTTC. Translating it yields CASSPWGDNEQFF.

This chain uses TRBV28 with TRBJ1-2; D perhaps matches TRBD1 (6 bases). This CDR3 comprises 17 residues. CDR1 and CDR2 (germline): MDHEN, SYDVKM. Deletions cut 2 bases from V and 5 bases from J, with 21 bases between. CDR3 residues: CASSLPQLGGGGYGYTF. CDR3 DNA: TGTGCCAGCAGTTTACCCCAGTTGGGGGGGGGCGGGTATGGCTACACCTTC.

The J gene is TRBJ2-3, the V gene TRBV11-2; 11 positions agree with TRBD2. This CDR3 contains 16 residues. Germline CDR1 and CDR2: SGHAT and FQNNGV. The V and J ends lost 7 bases and 2 bases, in that order; junction bases with no gene match: 8. CDR3: CASTILLAGVTDTQYF. CDR3 bases: TGTGCCAGCACCATACTACTAGCGGGAGTCACAGATACGCAGTATTTT.

The CDR3 protein is CASGLVGGPLHF. CDR3 bases: TGTGCTAGTGGTTTGGTCGGGGGGCCCCTCCACTTT. This chain joins TRBV12-5 and TRBJ1-6, with D perhaps TRBD1 (5 bases). The V end was cut by 0 bases, the J end by 13 bases, with 7 bases between. The CDR3 is made up of 12 amino acids. Germline CDR1 reads LGHNT; CDR2 reads FRNRAP.

This chain uses TRBV5-4 with TRBJ2-2; maybe TRBD2 (5 bases). CDR3 length equals 15 residues. Looked up from germline, CDR1 is SGHNT and CDR2 is YYREEE (reference sequence). V gave up 1 base and J gave up 1 base, with 8 bases separating them. The CDR3 DNA is TGTGCCAGCAGCTTGCTACGGGAGAACACCGGGGAGCTGTTTTTT. This sequence encodes CASSLLRENTGELFF.

V and J are TRBV7-9 and TRBJ1-1; 8 bases agree with TRBD1. This CDR3 has 15 amino acids. The junction had 7 bases not matched to a gene; V was cut back by 5 bases and J by 2 bases. From germline, CDR1 is SEHNR and CDR2 FQNEAQ (reference sequence). CDR3 residues: CASSAGTGVNTEAFF. The DNA for the CDR3 is TGTGCCAGCAGCGCGGGGACAGGAGTTAACACTGAAGCTTTCTTT.

The V and J genes are TRBV27 and TRBJ2-7, with 7 positions matching TRBD2. The CDR3 runs 14 residues. V was clipped by 2 bases and J by 3 bases; unmatched bases: 4. The germline V gene has CDR1 MNHEY and CDR2 SMNVEV (reference sequence). The CDR3 nucleotides are TGTGCCAGCAGTTTAATAGGGGACTACTACGAGCAGTACTTC. Translated, it gives CASSLIGDYYEQYF.

The genes are TRBV11-2 and TRBJ2-5, with 16 bases aligning to TRBD2. The ends lost 4 bases at V and 5 bases at J; junction bases unmatched: 7. CDR3 length: 17 residues. The germline V gene encodes CDR1 SGHAT and CDR2 FQNNGV. CDR3 nucleotides: TGTGCCAGCAGCTCCGGGACTAGCGGGAGGGTGGGGGAGACCCAGTACTTC. This sequence encodes CASSSGTSGRVGETQYF.

V usage is TRBV5-4 and J usage is TRBJ2-1, with 10 bases that match TRBD2. With V trimmed by 4 bases and J by 7 bases, 8 bases remained unmatched. This CDR3 is built from 15 residues. CDR1 is SGHNT and CDR2 is YYREEE in the germline V gene (reference sequence). This CDR3 is CASSALAGVDNEQFF. In DNA, the CDR3 is TGTGCCAGCAGCGCCCTAGCGGGAGTCGATAATGAGCAGTTCTTC. Looking up the rest from reference TRBV5-4 and TRBJ2-1 gives the full variable domain: ETGVTQSPTHLIKTRGQQVTLRCSSQSGHNTVSWYQQALGQGPQFIFQYYREEENGRGNFPPRFSGLQFPNYSSELNVNALELDDSALYLCASSALAGVDNEQFFGPGTRLTVL.

This clone was seen just once. The J gene is TRBJ2-2, the V gene TRBV5-1, with D possibly TRBD2 on 6 matching bases. The CDR3 covers 16 residues. CDR1 and CDR2 from the germline V gene are SGHRS and YFSETQ. Trimming removed 0 bases at V and 6 bases at J, with 15 bases between. The CDR3 region is CASSLDPQGGAGELFF. CDR3 DNA sequence: TGCGCCAGCAGCTTGGATCCGCAGGGAGGCGCCGGGGAGCTGTTTTTT.

CDR3 sequence: CASSLRADGWAGENYEQYF. The CDR3 DNA follows: TGCGCCAGCAGCCTGAGGGCAGATGGTTGGGCAGGGGAGAACTACGAGCAGTACTTC. The genes are TRBV4-1 and TRBJ2-7; D might be TRBD1 (6 bases). Trimming removed 4 bases from V and 3 bases from J, with 28 bases in between. This CDR3 has 19 residues. Per germline, CDR1 MGHRA and CDR2 YSYEKL.

The rearrangement links TRBV19 to TRBJ2-2; 9 bases map to TRBD2. This CDR3 spans 15 amino acids. The germline V gene has CDR1 LNHDA and CDR2 SQIVND (reference sequence). With 5 bases clipped from V and 7 bases from J, the junction kept 8 bases outside the gene matches. The CDR3 nucleotides read TGTGCCAGTAGTGGACTAGCGACAAAAGGCGGGGAGCTGTTTTTT. Protein product: CASSGLATKGGELFF.

The J gene is TRBJ2-1, the V gene TRBV20-1; D remains unclear. Trimming removed 6 bases from V and 3 bases from J, with 6 bases in between. CDR3 length: 11 residues. Germline CDR1 reads DFQATT; CDR2 reads SNEGSKA (reference sequence). CDR3 DNA sequence: TGCAGTGCCTCTCTCTACAATGAGCAGTTCTTC. Translation gives CSASLYNEQFF.

This chain joins TRBV28 and TRBJ1-6; tentatively, D is TRBD1 (5 bases). V lost 6 bases, J lost 4 bases, and 16 bases lay in between. Germline CDR1 MDHEN, CDR2 SYDVKM. The CDR3 totals 16 residues. The CDR3 protein is CASSTGRGYYNSPLHF. DNA for the CDR3: TGTGCCAGCAGCACTGGAAGGGGCTATTATAATTCACCCCTCCACTTT.

The chain couples TRBV28 to TRBJ2-3, with 11 bases identical to TRBD1. This CDR3 has 15 amino acids. The germline CDR1 and CDR2 sequences are MDHEN and SYDVKM. V dropped 3 bases and J dropped 5; count of bases not matched to a gene: 4. This CDR3 is CASSFGDRGGDTQYF. The DNA of the CDR3 is TGTGCCAGCAGTTTTGGGGACAGGGGGGGAGATACGCAGTATTTT.

The V and J genes are TRBV27 and TRBJ1-5; D is unclear. The CDR3 consists of 13 residues. V dropped 9 bases and J dropped 3 bases, with 12 bases sitting between them. Germline V gives CDR1 MNHEY, CDR2 SMNVEV (reference sequence). The CDR3 DNA follows: TGTGCCAGTTCTTGGAGCCCCAATCAGCCCCAGCATTTT. Translated, it gives CASSWSPNQPQHF.

The chain links TRBV10-1 to TRBJ2-2, with 11 bases lining up with TRBD2. The CDR3 spans 17 residues. CDR1 is WNHNN, CDR2 SYGVQD, per germline (reference sequence). V trimming: 4 bases; J trimming: 2 bases; junction bases outside the gene matches: 6. The CDR3: CASSGATSGRNTGELFF. The DNA of the CDR3 is TGCGCCAGCAGTGGCGCCACTAGCGGGAGAAACACCGGGGAGCTGTTTTTT.

The chain carries TRBV19 and TRBJ1-3; maybe TRBD1 (5 bases). CDR3 size: 13 residues. CDR1 and CDR2 (germline): LNHDA, SQIVND (reference sequence). Trimming left V 7 bases short and J 2 bases short, with 9 bases between. The CDR3 protein is CASTKGAGNTIYF. CDR3 nucleotides: TGTGCCAGTACCAAAGGGGCTGGAAACACCATATATTTT.

This chain connects TRBV9 to TRBJ2-3; weak D call: TRBD1 (5 bases). From germline, CDR1 is SGDLS and CDR2 YYNGEE. This CDR3 is built from 17 residues. Trimming stripped 4 bases from V and 0 bases from J, with 18 bases between. CDR3 in amino acids: CASSNTGWATSTDTQYF. The CDR3 DNA reads TGTGCCAGCAGCAATACAGGTTGGGCGACTAGCACAGATACGCAGTATTTT.

This chain connects TRBV7-9 to TRBJ2-7; the match to TRBD2 covers 15 bases. CDR1 is SEHNR and CDR2 is FQNEAQ in the germline V gene (reference sequence). The V segment lost 5 bases and the J segment 3 bases; nucleotides outside the gene matches: 8. The CDR3 runs 17 residues. In DNA, the CDR3 is TGTGCCAGCAGCGGGACTAGCGGGAGGAACTCGGTCTACGAGCAGTACTTC. It codes for CASSGTSGRNSVYEQYF.

V is TRBV28 and J is TRBJ1-1, with D tentatively TRBD1 (5 bases). The CDR3 contains 16 residues. In germline, CDR1 is MDHEN, CDR2 SYDVKM. V lost 10 bases, J lost 5 bases, and 26 bases lay in between. The CDR3 region has the DNA TGTGCCACCACCATGGGGGGGGGTCTTATGAGGACTGAAGCTTTCTTT. Translation: CATTMGGGLMRTEAFF.

This clone was observed a single time. This rearrangement joins TRBV7-2 to TRBJ2-7, with no clear D. The V end lost 3 bases, the J end lost 2 bases, and 11 bases lay between the germline ends. Germline CDR1 is SGHTA and CDR2 is FQGNSA. The CDR3 contains 14 residues. CDR3 sequence reads: CASSLMGPPYEQYF. Here the CDR3 DNA reads TGTGCCAGCAGCTTGATGGGCCCCCCCTACGAGCAGTACTTC.

The sample holds a few counts of this clone. V gene TRBV27 combines with J gene TRBJ2-2; the D gene is possibly TRBD1 (6 bases). Trimming took off 7 bases at V and 2 bases at J, with 17 bases between the two ends. Germline lookup yields CDR1 MNHEY and CDR2 SMNVEV (reference sequence). The CDR3 is 16 amino acids. CDR3 sequence: CASTSTWTANTGELFF. The CDR3 DNA is TGTGCCAGCACCTCTACTTGGACAGCCAACACCGGGGAGCTGTTTTTT.

The CDR3 loop is CASSEGPQDDHEQYF. As DNA, the CDR3 is TGCGCCAGCAGTGAGGGGCCCCAAGACGACCACGAGCAGTACTTC. The genes are TRBV10-1 and TRBJ2-7; no firm D call. Germline lookup yields CDR1 WNHNN and CDR2 SYGVQD (reference sequence). This CDR3 contains 15 residues. The V end lost 2 bases, the J end lost 5 bases, and 16 bases lay between the germline ends.

The V and J genes are TRBV2 and TRBJ2-1; 9 bases fit TRBD2. The CDR3 has 18 amino acids. Germline V gene sequence: CDR1 SNHLY, CDR2 FYNNEI. J lost 5 bases, V lost 3 bases, and 14 bases had no gene match. CDR3 amino acids: CASSDSREGPFPHNEQFF. The CDR3, as DNA: TGTGCCAGCAGTGATTCGCGGGAGGGACCTTTTCCGCACAATGAGCAGTTCTTC.

The rearrangement uses TRBV21-1 and TRBJ2-1; TRBD2, the table's D call, was not compared with the DNA. TRBV21-1 is a listed pseudogene. This CDR3 has 17 residues. Here the CDR3 DNA reads TGTGCCAGCAGCAAAGAGGGTCAGCGGGAGCCCTACAATGAGCAGTTCTTC. It codes for CASSKEGQREPYNEQFF.

This chain links TRBV25-1 with TRBJ1-2, with D perhaps matching TRBD1 (5 bases). There are 12 residues in the CDR3. V lost 0 bases to trimming and J lost 8 bases, with 7 bases between them. CDR1 is MGHDK, CDR2 SYGVNS, per germline. The CDR3 loop is CASSEYRVGYTF. CDR3 coding DNA: TGTGCCAGCAGTGAATACAGGGTGGGCTACACCTTC.